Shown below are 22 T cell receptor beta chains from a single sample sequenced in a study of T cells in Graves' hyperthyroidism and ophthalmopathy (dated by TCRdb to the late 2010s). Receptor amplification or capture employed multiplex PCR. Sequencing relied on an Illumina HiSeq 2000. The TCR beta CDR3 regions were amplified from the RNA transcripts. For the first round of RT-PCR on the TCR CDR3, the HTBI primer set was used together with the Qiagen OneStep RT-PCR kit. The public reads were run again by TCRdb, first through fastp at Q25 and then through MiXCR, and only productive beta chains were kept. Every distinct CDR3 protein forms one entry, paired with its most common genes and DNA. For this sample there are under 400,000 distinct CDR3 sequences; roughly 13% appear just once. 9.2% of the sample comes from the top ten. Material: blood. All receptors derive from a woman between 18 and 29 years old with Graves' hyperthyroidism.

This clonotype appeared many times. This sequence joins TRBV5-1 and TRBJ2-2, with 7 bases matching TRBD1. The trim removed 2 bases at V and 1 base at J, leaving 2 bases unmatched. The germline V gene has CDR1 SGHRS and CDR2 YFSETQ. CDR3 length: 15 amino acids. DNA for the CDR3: TGCGCCAGCAGCTTACGGACAGGGAACACCGGGGAGCTGTTTTTT. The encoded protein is CASSLRTGNTGELFF.

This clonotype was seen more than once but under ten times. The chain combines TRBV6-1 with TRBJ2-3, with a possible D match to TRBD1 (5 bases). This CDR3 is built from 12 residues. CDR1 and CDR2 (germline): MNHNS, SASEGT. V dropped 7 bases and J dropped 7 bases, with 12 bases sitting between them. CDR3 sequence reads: CASTRMGHTQYF. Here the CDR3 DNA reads TGTGCCAGCACGCGGATGGGGCATACGCAGTATTTT.

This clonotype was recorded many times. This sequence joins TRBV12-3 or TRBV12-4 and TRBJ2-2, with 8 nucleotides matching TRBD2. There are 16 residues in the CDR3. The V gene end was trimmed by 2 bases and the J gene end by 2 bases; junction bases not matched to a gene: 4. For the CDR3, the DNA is TGTGCCAGCAGTTTAATGGCGGGAGGAAACACCGGGGAGCTGTTTTTT. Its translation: CASSLMAGGNTGELFF.

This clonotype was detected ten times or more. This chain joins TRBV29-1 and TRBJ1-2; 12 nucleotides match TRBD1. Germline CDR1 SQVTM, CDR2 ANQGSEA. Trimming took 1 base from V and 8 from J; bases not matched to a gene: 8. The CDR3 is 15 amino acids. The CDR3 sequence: CSVEGPSGTGGGYTF. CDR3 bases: TGCAGCGTTGAAGGGCCTTCCGGGACAGGGGGCGGCTACACCTTC. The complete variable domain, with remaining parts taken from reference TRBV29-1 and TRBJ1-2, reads SAVISQKPSRDICQRGTSLTIQCQVDSQVTMMFWYRQQPGQSLTLIATANQGSEATYESGFVIDKFPISRPNLTFSTLTVSNMSPEDSSIYLCSVEGPSGTGGGYTFGSGTRLTVV.

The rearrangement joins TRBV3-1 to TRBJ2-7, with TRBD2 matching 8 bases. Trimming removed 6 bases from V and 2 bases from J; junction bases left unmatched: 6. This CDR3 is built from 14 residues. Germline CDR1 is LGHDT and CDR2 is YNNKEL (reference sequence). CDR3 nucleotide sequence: TGTGCCAGCAGTTACCGGGGGGGAACCTACGAGCAGTACTTC. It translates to CASSYRGGTYEQYF.

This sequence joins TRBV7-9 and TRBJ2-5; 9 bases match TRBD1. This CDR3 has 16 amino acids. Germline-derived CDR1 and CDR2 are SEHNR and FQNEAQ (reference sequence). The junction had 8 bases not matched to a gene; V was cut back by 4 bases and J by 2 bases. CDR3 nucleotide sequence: TGTGCCAGCAGCTCGGGACAGGGAGTCGGTCAAGAGACCCAGTACTTC. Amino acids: CASSSGQGVGQETQYF.

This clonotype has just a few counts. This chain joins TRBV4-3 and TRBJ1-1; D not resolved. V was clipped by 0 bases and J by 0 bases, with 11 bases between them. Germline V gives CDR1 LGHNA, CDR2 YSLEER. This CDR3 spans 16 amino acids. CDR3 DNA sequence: TGCGCCAGCAGCCAAGATTATACTGAGATGAACACTGAAGCTTTCTTT. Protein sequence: CASSQDYTEMNTEAFF.

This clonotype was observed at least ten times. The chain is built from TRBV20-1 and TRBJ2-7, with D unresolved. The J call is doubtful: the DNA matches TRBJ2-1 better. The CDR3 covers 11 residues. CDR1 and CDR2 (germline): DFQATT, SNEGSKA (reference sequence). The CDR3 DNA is TGCAGTGCTAGGAGGTCCCATGAGCAGTTCTTC. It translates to CSARRSHEQFF.

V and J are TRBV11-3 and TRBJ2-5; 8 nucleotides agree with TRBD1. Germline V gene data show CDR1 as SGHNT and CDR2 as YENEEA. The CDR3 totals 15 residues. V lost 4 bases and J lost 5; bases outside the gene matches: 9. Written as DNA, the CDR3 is TGTGCCAGCAGCTCAGGACAGGGTAATAGGGAGACCCAGTACTTC. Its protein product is CASSSGQGNRETQYF.

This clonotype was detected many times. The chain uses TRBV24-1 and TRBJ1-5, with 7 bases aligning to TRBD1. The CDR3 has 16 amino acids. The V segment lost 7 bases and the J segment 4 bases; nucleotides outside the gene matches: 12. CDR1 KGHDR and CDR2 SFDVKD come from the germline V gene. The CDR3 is CATSEGGGAENQPQHF. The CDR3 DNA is TGTGCCACCAGCGAGGGAGGGGGCGCAGAAAATCAGCCCCAGCATTTT.

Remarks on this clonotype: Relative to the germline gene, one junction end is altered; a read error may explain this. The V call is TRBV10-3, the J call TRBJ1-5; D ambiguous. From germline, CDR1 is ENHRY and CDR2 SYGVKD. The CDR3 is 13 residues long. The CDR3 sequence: CAISDRNNRPQHF. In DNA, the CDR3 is TGTGCCATCAGTGACAGGAACAATCGGCCCCAGCATTTT.

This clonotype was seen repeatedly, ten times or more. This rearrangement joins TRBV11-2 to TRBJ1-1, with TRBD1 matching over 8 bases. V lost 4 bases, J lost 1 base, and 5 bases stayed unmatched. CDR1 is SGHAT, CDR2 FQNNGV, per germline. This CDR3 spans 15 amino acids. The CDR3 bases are TGTGCCAGCAGCTCTTCAGACAGGGGGAACACTGAAGCTTTCTTT. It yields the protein CASSSSDRGNTEAFF.

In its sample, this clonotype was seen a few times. The DNA of the CDR3 is TGCAGTGCTAGAGATTTACGGGGCGGATTGGGAGTGGAGTCACCCCTCCACTTT. It translates to CSARDLRGGLGVESPLHF. The chain is built from TRBV20-1 and TRBJ1-6, with D maybe TRBD1 (5 bases). Germline assignment: CDR1 DFQATT and CDR2 SNEGSKA (reference sequence). The ends were cut back, 0 bases at V and 10 bases at J, with 25 bases in the middle. This CDR3 is built from 18 residues.

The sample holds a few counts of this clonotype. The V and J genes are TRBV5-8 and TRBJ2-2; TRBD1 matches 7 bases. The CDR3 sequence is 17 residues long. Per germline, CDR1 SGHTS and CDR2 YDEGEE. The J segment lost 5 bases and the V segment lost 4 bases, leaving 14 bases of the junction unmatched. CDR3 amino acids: CASSPAGTALYTGELFF. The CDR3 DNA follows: TGTGCCAGCAGCCCTGCCGGGACAGCGCTTTATACCGGGGAGCTGTTTTTT.

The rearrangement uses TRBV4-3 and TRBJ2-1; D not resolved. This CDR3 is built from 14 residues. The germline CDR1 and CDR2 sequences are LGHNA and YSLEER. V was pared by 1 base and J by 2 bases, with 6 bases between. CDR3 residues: CASSQVPAYNEQFF. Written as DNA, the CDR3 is TGCGCCAGCAGCCAAGTTCCAGCCTACAATGAGCAGTTCTTC.

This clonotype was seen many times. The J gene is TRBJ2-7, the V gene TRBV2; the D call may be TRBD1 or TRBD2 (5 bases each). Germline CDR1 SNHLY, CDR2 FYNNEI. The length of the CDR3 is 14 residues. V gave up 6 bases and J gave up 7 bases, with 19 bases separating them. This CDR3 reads CASRFRDRAGEQYF. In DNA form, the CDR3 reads TGTGCCAGCAGATTCCGGGACCGCGCCGGGGAGCAGTACTTC.

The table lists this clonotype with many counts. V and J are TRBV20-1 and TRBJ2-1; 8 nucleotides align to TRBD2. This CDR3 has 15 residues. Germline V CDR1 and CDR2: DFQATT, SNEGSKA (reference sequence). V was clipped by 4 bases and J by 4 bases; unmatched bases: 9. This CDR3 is CSATRTSSGYNEQFF. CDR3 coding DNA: TGCAGTGCTACCAGGACTAGCTCGGGATACAATGAGCAGTTCTTC.

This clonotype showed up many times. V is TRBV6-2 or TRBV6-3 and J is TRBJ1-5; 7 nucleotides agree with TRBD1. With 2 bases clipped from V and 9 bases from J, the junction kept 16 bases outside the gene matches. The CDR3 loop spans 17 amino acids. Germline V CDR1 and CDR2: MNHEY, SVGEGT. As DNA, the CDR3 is TGTGCCAGCAGTTACCCTACAACGGGCCCAGGGGGGGGGCCCCAGCATTTT. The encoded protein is CASSYPTTGPGGGPQHF.

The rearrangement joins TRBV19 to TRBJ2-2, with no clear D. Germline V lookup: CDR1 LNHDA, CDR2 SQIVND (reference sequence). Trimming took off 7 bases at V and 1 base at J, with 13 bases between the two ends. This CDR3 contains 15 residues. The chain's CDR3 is CASNAGRMNTGELFF. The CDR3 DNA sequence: TGTGCCAGTAACGCCGGACGGATGAACACCGGGGAGCTGTTTTTT.

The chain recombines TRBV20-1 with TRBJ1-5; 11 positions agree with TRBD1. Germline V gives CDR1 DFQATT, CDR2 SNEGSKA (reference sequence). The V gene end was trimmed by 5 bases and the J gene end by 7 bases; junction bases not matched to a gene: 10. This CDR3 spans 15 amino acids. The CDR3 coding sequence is TGCAGTGCTCGAAGGACAGGGGGCTTGAGGCAGCCCCAGCATTTT. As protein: CSARRTGGLRQPQHF.

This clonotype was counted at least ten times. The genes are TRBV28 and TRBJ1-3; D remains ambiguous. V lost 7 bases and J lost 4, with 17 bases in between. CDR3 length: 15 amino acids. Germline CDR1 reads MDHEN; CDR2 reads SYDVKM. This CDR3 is CASMNPSQSGNTIYF. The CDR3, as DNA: TGTGCCAGCATGAACCCGAGCCAGTCCGGAAACACCATATATTTT.

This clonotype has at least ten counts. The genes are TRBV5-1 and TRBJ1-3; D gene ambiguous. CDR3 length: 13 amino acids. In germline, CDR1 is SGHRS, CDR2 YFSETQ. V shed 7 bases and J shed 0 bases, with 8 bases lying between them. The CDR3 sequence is CASQDGSGNTIYF. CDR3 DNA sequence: TGCGCCAGCCAAGACGGCTCTGGAAACACCATATATTTT.